This T cell receptor (beta chain) comes out of a study of naive and memory T cell subsets. The CDR3 covers 18 residues. The germline V gene encodes CDR1 MNHEY and CDR2 SVGAGI. The junction had 7 bases not matched to a gene; V was cut back by 0 bases and J by 3 bases. Two oligonucleotides, mixed equimolar, formed the beta constant-region primer covering TRBC1 and TRBC2. TCRdb redid the calling of the UMI-ligation and nested PCR reads with MiXCR, one entry per CDR3 protein. The repertoire holds 120,000 to 150,000 distinct CDR3 sequences, with 17% as singletons. CMV status came from CD4+ IFNgamma after overnight CMV lysate stimulation.

The chain combines TRBV6-5 with TRBJ1-3; 11 bases are a match to TRBD1. The receptor's source is a human donor in good health. Material for sequencing was naive CD4+ T cells from blood. The CDR3: CASSYSYGQGANGNTIYF. In DNA form, the CDR3 reads TGTGCCAGCAGTTACTCTTATGGACAGGGGGCTAATGGAAACACCATATATTTT.